A few counts support the clone carrying this T cell receptor beta chain. Its antigen is not known. The sample belongs to a study of T cells after yellow fever vaccination. Study-wide points: Researchers cautioned that FACS-sorted repertoires could harbor abundant clonotypes contaminating from the bulk population. Weaker, the secondary response had a peak occurring faster, on day 5 versus 15. Re-detected after boosting: most primary clones, approximately 97% of CD4 and over 80% of CD8. Just a small share of clonotypes turned up in the CD4 compartment as well as the CD8 compartment.

Each CDR3 protein is one row after TCRdb ran MiXCR on the 5' RACE reads. The sample consists of hundreds of thousands of distinct CDR3 sequences, roughly a sixth of them appearing once. CDR1 and CDR2 from the germline V gene are MNHEY and SVGEGT. Trimming shortened V by 5 bases and J by 2 bases, and 20 bases separated the two germline ends. The CDR3 runs to 17 residues. The chain recombines TRBV6-2 or TRBV6-3 with TRBJ2-3; D call uncertain. Here the sequenced sample was PBMCs, taken before the yellow fever booster vaccination. This clonotype was obtained from a man younger than 30 who received the YFV17D yellow fever vaccine. CDR3 protein: CASSPGPERDNTDTQYF. CDR3 coding DNA: TGTGCCAGCAGTCCAGGCCCCGAACGCGATAACACAGATACGCAGTATTTT.